Each of the 27 T cell receptor beta chains below was sequenced from the same sample in a study of blood T cell repertoires in COVID-19. Produced via immunoSEQ multiplex PCR; TCRdb's table is partial and in-frame only. Of approximately 270,000 clones in the sample, approximately 86% were seen once. The specimen sequenced was peripheral blood. The receptor source for this set is a man aged 35 to 55 with active or convalescent COVID-19.

The genes are TRBV7-2 and TRBJ2-1; 9 nucleotides align to TRBD2. The CDR3 runs 17 residues. V shed 4 bases, J shed 9 bases, and the junction held 16 bases outside the gene matches. CDR1 is SGHTA and CDR2 is FQGNSA in the germline V gene. The CDR3 reads CASSSRGLALYKIEQFF. Written as DNA, the CDR3 is TGTGCCAGCAGCTCTAGGGGACTAGCTCTTTACAAGATTGAGCAGTTCTTC.

The chain combines TRBV10-3 with TRBJ1-2, with no clear D. The CDR3 is 16 residues long. Germline CDR1 and CDR2: ENHRY and SYGVKD. Trimming left V 9 bases short and J 1 base short, with 21 bases between. The CDR3 is CAIRNDADIFNYGYTF. The DNA for the CDR3 is TGTGCCATAAGAAACGACGCAGACATCTTTAACTATGGCTACACCTTC.

This chain joins TRBV2 and TRBJ2-4, with D perhaps matching TRBD2 (6 bases). CDR1 SNHLY and CDR2 FYNNEI come from the germline V gene. V was pared by 4 bases and J by 5 bases, with 6 bases between. The CDR3 is 12 amino acids. The CDR3 DNA sequence: TGTGCCAGCAGTGGGGGGGAAAACATTCAGTACTTC. Its protein product is CASSGGENIQYF.

This clone was seen just once. CDR3 nucleotide sequence: TGTGCCACCAGCAGGCACACGAATCAGCCCCAGCATTTT. Protein sequence: CATSRHTNQPQHF. The V and J genes are TRBV15 and TRBJ1-5; D ambiguous. Germline CDR1 LNHNV, CDR2 YYDKDF (reference sequence). V lost 3 bases and J 4 bases, leaving 7 bases between the germline ends. The CDR3 is made up of 13 amino acids.

The J gene is TRBJ2-7, the V gene TRBV5-1; the match to TRBD2 covers 7 bases. V shed 0 bases and J 3 bases; nucleotides not matched to a gene: 12. The CDR3 has 17 residues. The germline CDR1 and CDR2 sequences are SGHRS and YFSETQ. The CDR3, as DNA: TGCGCCAGCAGCTTGGATCCGAGAGCGGGGTGGAGCTACGAGCAGTACTTC. This translates into CASSLDPRAGWSYEQYF.

The V and J genes are TRBV7-9 and TRBJ2-7, with D unresolved. This CDR3 contains 12 residues. V dropped 5 bases and J dropped 0 bases, with 5 bases sitting between them. Germline lookup yields CDR1 SEHNR and CDR2 FQNEAQ (reference sequence). CDR3 DNA sequence: TGTGCCAGCAGCCGCAGCTCCTACGAGCAGTACTTC. It specifies CASSRSSYEQYF.

In this sample, this clone turned up once. The rearrangement links TRBV29-1 to TRBJ2-1; D may be TRBD2 (7 bases). Per the germline V gene, CDR1 is SQVTM and CDR2 is ANQGSEA. The CDR3 is 16 amino acids. Trimming cost V 4 bases and J 7 bases, with 23 bases left between them. CDR3 protein: CSVASPGGQGQNEQFF. CDR3 nucleotide sequence: TGCAGCGTTGCCTCCCCCGGGGGGCAGGGTCAAAATGAGCAGTTCTTC.

This clone was counted a few times. The chain is built from TRBV9 and TRBJ1-1; D unclear. The CDR3 contains 12 residues. Germline assignment: CDR1 SGDLS and CDR2 YYNGEE. Trimming pared 0 bases from V and 9 bases from J, leaving 9 bases between. The CDR3 region has the DNA TGTGCCAGCAGCGTAGAGGCGGGGAAAGCTTTCTTT. It translates to CASSVEAGKAFF.

The chain is built from TRBV9 and TRBJ2-7; 11 bases align to TRBD1. Germline CDR1 is SGDLS and CDR2 is YYNGEE. J gave up 3 bases and V 1 base, and 6 bases lay outside the gene matches. The CDR3 extends over 16 amino acids. CDR3 nucleotides: TGTGCCAGCAGCGTATATGGACAGGGGGCACGCTACGAGCAGTACTTC. Translated: CASSVYGQGARYEQYF. Drawing the rest from reference TRBV9 and TRBJ2-7, the complete variable domain is DSGVTQTPKHLITATGQRVTLRCSPRSGDLSVYWYQQSLDQGLQFLIQYYNGEERAKGNILERFSAQQFPDLHSELNLSSLELGDSALYFCASSVYGQGARYEQYFGPGTRLTVT.

The chain has TRBV4-2 and TRBJ2-5; TRBD2 matches 7 bases. CDR1 is LGHNA, CDR2 YNFKEQ, per germline. The CDR3 runs 18 residues. Losses at the gene ends were 2 bases for V and 5 bases for J; bases not matched to a gene: 17. CDR3 amino acids: CASSQKASLAGEFETQYF. In DNA, the CDR3 is TGTGCCAGCAGCCAAAAAGCCTCACTGGCGGGAGAATTTGAGACCCAGTACTTC.

This clone was recorded once. J is TRBJ1-2 and V is TRBV30; 9 bases are a match to TRBD1. Trimming removed 0 bases from V and 7 bases from J; junction bases left unmatched: 9. CDR1 and CDR2 (germline): GTSNPN, SVGIG (reference sequence). The CDR3 totals 15 residues. CDR3 region: CAWSVGQGLASGYTF. DNA for the CDR3: TGTGCCTGGAGTGTTGGACAGGGGTTAGCAAGTGGCTACACCTTC.

The chain recombines TRBV27 with TRBJ2-7, with D possibly matching TRBD2 (5 bases). Per the germline V gene, CDR1 is MNHEY and CDR2 is SMNVEV (reference sequence). The germline V and J ends were trimmed by 2 bases and 2 bases, with 19 bases remaining between them. This CDR3 spans 17 amino acids. The CDR3 sequence is CASSLMARGGRAYEQYF. The CDR3 DNA is TGTGCCAGCAGTTTAATGGCCCGGGGTGGACGTGCCTACGAGCAGTACTTC.

The rearrangement uses TRBV5-5 and TRBJ1-2; TRBD1 matches 9 bases. V was pared by 0 bases and J by 9 bases, with 9 bases of the junction left unmatched. CDR3 length: 15 residues. Germline CDR1 SGHKS, CDR2 YYEKEE (reference sequence). The CDR3 DNA reads TGTGCCAGCAGCTTGGTCCCCGGACAGGGGAGCAGCTACACCTTC. It translates to CASSLVPGQGSSYTF.

The J gene is TRBJ2-3, the V gene TRBV12-3 or TRBV12-4; a weak D match, TRBD2 (6 bases). The CDR3 sequence is 13 residues long. With 6 bases removed from V and 7 bases from J, the gap between germline ends came to 14 bases. The CDR3 DNA reads as TGTGCCAGCAGCGGCGCCGGGGGTTATACGCAGTATTTT. Translated: CASSGAGGYTQYF.

The CDR3 DNA sequence: TGTGCCAGCAGCCCAAACCAGGGACAGCTTGAAGCTTTCTTT. Its translation: CASSPNQGQLEAFF. V usage is TRBV7-9 and J usage is TRBJ1-1; 7 nucleotides line up with TRBD1. V was clipped by 5 bases and J by 7 bases; unmatched bases: 10. The CDR3 extends over 14 amino acids. The V gene's germline CDR1 is SEHNR and CDR2 FQNEAQ (reference sequence).

The V gene is TRBV6-5, the J gene TRBJ1-5, with D perhaps matching TRBD1 (5 bases). Germline assignment: CDR1 MNHEY and CDR2 SVGAGI. The V end lost 2 bases, the J end lost 5 bases, and 10 bases lay between the germline ends. The CDR3 runs 14 residues. The CDR3 reads CASSYRRGYQPQHF. CDR3 in DNA: TGTGCCAGCAGTTACCGACGGGGGTATCAGCCCCAGCATTTT.

The chain joins TRBV4-1 to TRBJ2-3; TRBD1 matches at 7 bases. The V gene's germline CDR1 is MGHRA and CDR2 YSYEKL. V lost 0 bases and J lost 4; bases outside the gene matches: 4. There are 15 residues in the CDR3. CDR3 coding DNA: TGCGCCAGCAGCCAAGAAGGGGGCCGGGCAGATACGCAGTATTTT. Residues: CASSQEGGRADTQYF.

This rearrangement joins TRBV7-2 to TRBJ1-4; D gene unclear. This CDR3 is 13 amino acids long. Germline V lookup: CDR1 SGHTA, CDR2 FQGNSA. Trimming removed 5 bases at V and 6 bases at J, with 10 bases between. The CDR3 loop reads CASSLKTHEKLFF. The CDR3 coding sequence is TGTGCCAGCAGCCTAAAAACCCATGAAAAACTGTTTTTT.

The chain uses TRBV25-1 and TRBJ1-3; D might be TRBD1 (6 bases). This CDR3 contains 16 residues. Trimming cost V 2 bases and J 0 bases, with 11 bases left between them. In germline, CDR1 is MGHDK, CDR2 SYGVNS. This CDR3 reads CASSETGQDSGNTIYF. CDR3 nucleotide sequence: TGTGCCAGCAGTGAAACGGGACAAGACTCTGGAAACACCATATATTTT. Full variable domain (rest looked up from reference TRBV25-1 and TRBJ1-3): EADIYQTPRYLVIGTGKKITLECSQTMGHDKMYWYQQDPGMELHLIHYSYGVNSTEKGDLSSESTVSRIRTEHFPLTLESARPSHTSQYLCASSETGQDSGNTIYFGEGSWLTVV.

About this clone: Possible read error: a much larger clone is one base away. This chain uses TRBV6-5 with TRBJ1-1; D may be TRBD1 (5 bases). V lost 7 bases and J lost 1, with 10 bases in between. The V gene's germline CDR1 is MNHEY and CDR2 SVGAGI. This CDR3 contains 13 residues. Here the CDR3 reads CASNGDSNTEAFF. CDR3 bases: TGTGCCAGCAATGGGGACTCGAACACTGAAGCTTTCTTT.

V is TRBV5-4 and J is TRBJ2-5; 11 bases match TRBD2. The germline V gene encodes CDR1 SGHNT and CDR2 YYREEE (reference sequence). V shed 0 bases, J shed 1 base, and the junction held 5 bases outside the gene matches. The CDR3 length is 17 residues. The CDR3 DNA is TGTGCCAGCAGCTTGGCCGCACTAGCGGGGGCCCAAGAGACCCAGTACTTC. Translated: CASSLAALAGAQETQYF.

The J gene is TRBJ2-5, the V gene TRBV9; D may be TRBD2 (6 bases). V gave up 1 base and J gave up 2 bases, with 12 bases separating them. This CDR3 region has 15 residues. Germline CDR1 and CDR2: SGDLS and YYNGEE. The CDR3 DNA reads as TGTGCCAGCAGCGTATCGGCGGGGATACAAGAGACCCAGTACTTC. Amino acids: CASSVSAGIQETQYF.

The chain uses TRBV5-1 and TRBJ1-1, with D maybe TRBD1 (6 bases). The V gene lost 4 bases and the J gene lost 1 base, with 8 bases spanning the gap. The length of the CDR3 is 13 residues. CDR1 is SGHRS and CDR2 is YFSETQ in the germline V gene. The CDR3 region is CASSRDTNTEAFF. The CDR3 DNA sequence: TGCGCCAGCAGCCGGGACACGAACACTGAAGCTTTCTTT.

The V gene is TRBV7-8, the J gene TRBJ2-2; possibly TRBD1 for D (5 bases). Germline CDR1 is SGHVS and CDR2 is FQNEAQ. The CDR3 spans 14 residues. The V end was cut by 5 bases, the J end by 2 bases, with 9 bases between. DNA for the CDR3: TGTGCCAGCAGCACAGACAGAAACACCGGGGAGCTGTTTTTT. It is translated as CASSTDRNTGELFF.

This clone has a handful of counts. The chain links TRBV6-1 to TRBJ1-1, with 7 bases lining up with TRBD1. The CDR3 sequence is 14 residues long. Trimming cost V 2 bases and J 4 bases; bases outside gene matches: 4. CDR1 and CDR2 from the germline V gene are MNHNS and SASEGT. The DNA for the CDR3 is TGTGCCAGCAGTGAATCAGGGGGGCGCACTGAAGCTTTCTTT. Protein sequence: CASSESGGRTEAFF.

Here the CDR3 DNA reads TGTGCCAGCAGTCTCACCAGGGGGTCCTACGAGCAGTACTTC. It yields the protein CASSLTRGSYEQYF. The chain has TRBV6-5 and TRBJ2-7, with 7 bases matching TRBD1. Germline V lookup: CDR1 MNHEY, CDR2 SVGAGI. V shed 5 bases, J shed 1 base, and the junction held 5 bases outside the gene matches. This CDR3 has 14 residues.

The rearrangement links TRBV5-6 to TRBJ2-7; tentatively, D is TRBD1 (5 bases). This CDR3 has 15 amino acids. V was trimmed by 4 bases and J by 4 bases, leaving 18 bases between them. Germline CDR1 and CDR2: SGHDT and YYEEEE. The CDR3 protein is CASSGAPQGRYEQYF. CDR3 nucleotide sequence: TGTGCCAGCAGCGGCGCCCCCCAGGGTAGGTACGAGCAGTACTTC. Based on the CDR3 plus reference TRBV5-6 and TRBJ2-7, the full variable domain is DAGVTQSPTHLIKTRGQQVTLRCSPKSGHDTVSWYQQALGQGPQFIFQYYEEEERQRGNFPDRFSGHQFPNYSSELNVNALLLGDSALYLCASSGAPQGRYEQYFGPGTRLTVT.